The entry below describes one T cell receptor beta chain. This specimen belongs to a study of T cell responses to AZD1222 COVID-19 vaccine. This table comes from immunoSEQ multiplex PCR, and its TCRdb copy is limited to in-frame clones, with some not included. The sample shows fewer than 200,000 clones, about 92% of them seen only once. This clonotype was obtained from an adult in good health. Material: peripheral blood, obtained on day 0 of AZD1222 vaccination.

The DNA for the CDR3 is TGTGCCAGCAGTTACCTGGGTGGGGCCCTGGTCTACGAGCAGTACTTC. Its protein product is CASSYLGGALVYEQYF. The chain combines TRBV6-5 with TRBJ2-7, with D maybe TRBD1 (5 bases). Germline V gene sequence: CDR1 MNHEY, CDR2 SVGAGI. This CDR3 region has 16 residues. The V end was cut by 2 bases, the J end by 3 bases, with 17 bases between.